The following is a T cell receptor (beta chain) sequence with its context. Its antigen remains unknown. The assay was immunoSEQ multiplex PCR, and TCRdb's table has in-frame clones only and misses some. The sample contains over 200,000 clones, about 86% of which appear only once. These data belong to a study of cytomegalovirus exposure and HLA in healthy donors. Whole-study results and caveats: Overall, about 160 TCR beta chains were annotated as cytomegalovirus-associated. A subsequent analysis found that TCR clusters from the first cohort also tended to co-occur in the 120 validation repertoires, with approximately 94% of cluster scores above 0. In vitro experiments confirmed that three CMV-associated chains were specific for CMV antigens.

This CDR3 region has 15 residues. Germline V gene sequence: CDR1 SGHTA, CDR2 FQGNSA. Between the trimmed V and J ends, which lost 1 base and 8 bases, there was a span of 17 bases. The donors were part of the validation cohort of roughly 110 subjects. That cohort was separate from the first cohort, which comprised 500 to 850 subjects. Sequencing was done on a sample of PBMCs. J is TRBJ1-2 and V is TRBV7-2; the D is unclear. The receptor comes from a woman between 18 and 29 years old in good health and CMV-seronegative. CDR3 DNA sequence: TGTGCCAGCAGCTTAGTGAGGGCAGCCGTCGGCGGCTACACCTTC. It codes for CASSLVRAAVGGYTF.